This TCR beta chain was sequenced during a study of control samples from healthy donors and cancer patients. This CDR3 comprises 14 residues. Trimming cost V 4 bases and J 3 bases; bases outside gene matches: 7. In germline, CDR1 is SGHDT, CDR2 YYEEEE. This clone turned up a few times. Profiled with immunoSEQ multiplex PCR; TCRdb holds only in-frame clones, not every one. The sample lists some 100,000 clones, 80% to 90% occurring once. The sequenced sample consisted of blood. The chain is built from TRBV5-6 and TRBJ2-7, with 7 bases identical to TRBD1. The receptor comes from a woman between 50 and 59 years old in good health. CDR3 sequence (DNA): TGTGCCAGCAGCGGTCCGGCAGGGGGCTACGAGCAGTACGTC. Its protein product is CASSGPAGGYEQYV.